A selection of T cell receptor beta chains follows, all from one sample in a study of blood T cells in healthy people across ages. Using its own MiXCR run on the 5' RACE reads, TCRdb lists one record per CDR3 protein. Found here are roughly 1,800,000 distinct CDR3 sequences, about 50% of them singletons; the top ten hold less than 2.5%. The sequenced sample was blood. These receptors were collected from a middle-aged woman in good health. The CDR3 runs from the conserved cysteine through the conserved F or W. Fields, in order: D gene, V gene, clone size, J gene, CDR3 protein, CDR3 DNA. The D gene is left open where the match is weak. Some rows mark clone size as missing; the rest say once, few, many or name a class of expanded clone.

TRBD1	TRBV6-5	NA	TRBJ2-7	CASSLTTGVGHEQYF	TGTGCCAGCAGTTTAACGACAGGGGTGGGCCACGAGCAGTACTTC
TRBD1	TRBV11-2	NA	TRBJ2-1	CASSLAWAGGKNEQFF	TGTGCCAGCAGCTTAGCTTGGGCAGGGGGCAAGAATGAGCAGTTCTTC
TRBD1	TRBV2	NA	TRBJ2-7	CASRQGAAYEQYF	TGTGCCAGTCGACAGGGGGCCGCCTACGAGCAGTACTTC
NA	TRBV20-1	few	TRBJ1-2	CSARLEGNYGYTF	TGCAGTGCTAGGCTAGAGGGGAACTATGGCTACACCTTC
NA	TRBV5-5	NA	TRBJ2-7	CASSLPGGTEQYF	TGTGCCAGCAGCCTACCTGGGGGGACCGAGCAGTACTTC
TRBD1	TRBV5-1	NA	TRBJ2-3	CASSPGTGSWSTDTQYF	TGCGCCAGCAGCCCCGGGACAGGGAGTTGGAGCACAGATACGCAGTATTTT
NA	TRBV6-5	NA	TRBJ2-7	CASSLLGRGIYEQYF	TGTGCCAGCAGTTTACTCGGCCGGGGGATCTACGAGCAGTACTTC
TRBD1	TRBV6-5	NA	TRBJ1-2	CASRRDRESYGYTF	TGTGCCAGTCGCCGAGACAGGGAAAGCTATGGCTACACCTTC
NA	TRBV6-1	few	TRBJ2-4	CASSLMEGTDKNIQYF	TGTGCCAGCAGCCTTATGGAGGGGACAGATAAAAACATTCAGTACTTC
NA	TRBV12-3/TRBV12-4	NA	TRBJ1-6	CASSSFSGESLHF	TGTGCCAGCAGTTCGTTTTCGGGGGAAAGCCTCCACTTT
TRBD2	TRBV6-4	NA	TRBJ2-7	CASSETGGIRTYEQYF	TGTGCCAGCAGTGAGACCGGGGGGATCCGTACCTACGAGCAGTACTTC